These T cell receptor beta chains were read from a single sample in a study of blood T cell repertoires in COVID-19. Sequenced by immunoSEQ multiplex PCR; TCRdb stores in-frame clones only, minus some. This table has 250,000 to 300,000 clones, less than 85% appearing once. Sequenced sample: peripheral blood. These receptor sequences come from a woman aged 18-29 years with acute or convalescent COVID-19. CDR3s include the opening cysteine and the closing phenylalanine or tryptophan. Each record gives: D gene, V gene, CDR3 length, CDR3 protein. The D gene is left open where the match is weak.

>.|TRBV19|13
CASSMSSRSEQYF
>TRBD1|TRBV10-3|15
CAISESQGVGETQYF
>TRBD1|TRBV27|16
CASSLLSGTGTYEQYF
>.|TRBV16|15
CASSQSGGVNSPLHF
>.|TRBV3-1/TRBV3-2|14
CASSQDGDRPKAFF
>.|TRBV6-5|14
CASSYLDSNTEAFF
>.|TRBV3-1/TRBV3-2|13
CASSPPGVYGYTF
>.|TRBV7-2|14
CASSSLTESYEQYF
>.|TRBV20-1|14
CSASLDGVDYEQYF
>TRBD1|TRBV24-1|14
CATSDLDRGYGYTF
>TRBD2|TRBV5-1|16
CASSTGLAGVADTQYF
>.|TRBV4-3|13
CASSLSPEREQYF
>TRBD1|TRBV14|17
CASSHGTASSYNSPLHF
>.|TRBV2|14
CASRGQSSYNEQFF
>TRBD1|TRBV29-1|14
CSVTRDRGVDGYTF
>TRBD2|TRBV6-5|14
CASSYQREGNIQYF
>.|TRBV28|14
CASNTAGANTEAFF
>.|TRBV28|14
CASSLPRGGSPLHF
>.|TRBV2|12
CASGLLVNEQFF
>.|TRBV7-8|14
CASSSRDGEYEQYF
>.|TRBV19|13
CASSIRGNEKLFF
>.|TRBV19|14
CASSGPLQVYGYTF
>.|TRBV14|14
CASSQVNRRIGYTF
>TRBD1|TRBV18|12
CASSPRDSWAFF
>.|TRBV12-3/TRBV12-4|13
CASSLAGQNIQYF
>TRBD2|TRBV6-5|15
CASSSSGLGADTQYF
>TRBD1|TRBV28|14
CASSRGQDAYEQYF
>TRBD1|TRBV30|13
CAWEQGAGNTIYF
>.|TRBV5-5|15
CASSSTGGAGTEAFF
>.|TRBV5-1|15
CASSLRTGKDTEAFF
>TRBD1|TRBV4-3|15
CASSQNYRGSQPQHF
>.|TRBV20-1|11
CSASRADEAFF
>TRBD1|TRBV5-1|14
CASSLGTVQETQYF
>TRBD2|TRBV4-3|15
CASSQVGGGVNEQFF
>TRBD1|TRBV24-1|17
CATSDFRARGRQNEQFF